The clone carrying this T cell receptor (beta chain) appeared a single time. PCR was performed using 60 Vbeta and 13 Jbeta primers. Sequencing was performed with immunoSEQ multiplex PCR; in TCRdb, only in-frame clones are kept and a portion is missing. The sample lists over 150,000 clones, over 65% seen once, with 2.8% in the top ten. This entry comes from a study of cytomegalovirus exposure and HLA in healthy donors. The CDR3 runs 15 residues. The V gene's germline CDR1 is SGHRS and CDR2 YFSETQ. The V segment lost 1 base and the J segment 5 bases; nucleotides outside the gene matches: 4. The chain uses TRBV5-1 and TRBJ2-2; 8 bases map to TRBD1. The receptor comes from a woman in her forties in good health and CMV-seropositive. Sequenced: PBMCs. CDR3 sequence: CASSLSGGGTGELFF. The CDR3 DNA sequence: TGCGCCAGCAGCTTGTCAGGGGGCGGAACCGGGGAGCTGTTTTTT.